These T cell receptor beta chains were read from a single sample in a study of shared clonotypes between healthy human individuals. Here immunoSEQ multiplex PCR was the method, and the copy in TCRdb shows in-frame clones only, minus some. This sample has 490,000 or so clones, with about three quarters found just once. Sequencing was done on a sample of PBMCs. These receptors originate from a woman aged 40 to 50 in good health. Some clones in this sample may be carry-over from other donors' samples. The CDR3 runs from the conserved cysteine through the conserved F or W. The D gene is left open where the match is weak. Size is stated for part of the rows, as once, few or many counts, or as a class when the clone is expanded.

CDR3 DNA,CDR3 protein,D gene,clone size,J gene,V gene
TGTGCCAGCAGCCGGGACAGGGGGCTATACAATGAGCAGTTCTTC,CASSRDRGLYNEQFF,TRBD1,-,TRBJ2-1,TRBV5-6
-,CASILGGRGNQPQHF,-,-,TRBJ1-5,TRBV28
TGTGCAAGGACTAGCGGACCTTACAATGAGCAGTTCTTC,CARTSGPYNEQFF,TRBD2,-,TRBJ2-1,TRBV30
TGTGCCAGCAGTAAATTAACCCTGGGCAGCCGAAACACCATATATTTT,CASSKLTLGSRNTIYF,-,-,TRBJ1-3,TRBV27
TGTGCCACCAGCAGAGAGCCTCCAGGATGGGGGGGCTACGAGCAGTACTTC,CATSREPPGWGGYEQYF,TRBD2,-,TRBJ2-7,TRBV15
TGTGCCAGCAGCTTAGGTCAGCACTACAATGAGCAGTTCTTC,CASSLGQHYNEQFF,-,-,TRBJ2-1,TRBV5-6
TGTGCCGGACGCCAGACAGGGGGAACGCAACGGAACACTGAAGCTTTCTTT,CAGRQTGGTQRNTEAFF,TRBD1,many,TRBJ1-1,TRBV30
TGCGCCAGCAGTGAGTCGACGGCAGTCAGCACAGATACGCAGTATTTT,CASSESTAVSTDTQYF,-,-,TRBJ2-3,TRBV10-1
TGTGCCAGCAGTCGGACAGGCCGGAGGGAAAAACTGTTTTTT,CASSRTGRREKLFF,TRBD1,few,TRBJ1-4,TRBV7-4
TGTGCCAGCAGTTTATCCGGACTAGCCTACAATGAGCAGTTCTTC,CASSLSGLAYNEQFF,TRBD2,once,TRBJ2-1,TRBV28
TGTGCCAGTAGTATCGGACAGGGGATCTCACCCCTCCACTTT,CASSIGQGISPLHF,TRBD1,few,TRBJ1-6,TRBV19
TGTGCCAGCAACTTAGCGGGAGGGCCGGGGAATACGCAGTATTTT,CASNLAGGPGNTQYF,TRBD2,-,TRBJ2-3,TRBV11-2
TGTGCCAGCAAGCTAGCGGGAGTGTCAGAAACGCAGTATTTT,CASKLAGVSETQYF,TRBD2,-,TRBJ2-3,TRBV2
TGTGCCAGCAGACGGGACTCCTCGAACACCGGGGAGCTGTTTTTT,CASRRDSSNTGELFF,-,few,TRBJ2-2,TRBV11-2
TGTACCAGCAGCTTAGCGGTGAGAACAGGGGGACCGGGGTCCTACGAGCAGTACTTC,CTSSLAVRTGGPGSYEQYF,TRBD1,-,TRBJ2-7,TRBV7-9
TGCGCCAGCAGCCAACCGGGGGTACTCTATGGCTACACCTTC,CASSQPGVLYGYTF,-,once,TRBJ1-2,TRBV4-3
TGTGCCAGCAGCATGTTCCCTGAGACCCAGTACTTC,CASSMFPETQYF,-,-,TRBJ2-5,TRBV5-4
TGCGCCAGCAGCTTGGAATACCGGGACAGATATGGCTACACCTTC,CASSLEYRDRYGYTF,TRBD1,-,TRBJ1-2,TRBV5-1
TGTGCCTGGGCGGGAGGGCCGAGGGAGCAGTACTTC,CAWAGGPREQYF,TRBD2,many,TRBJ2-5,TRBV30
TGTGCCAGCAGCAGAGAAAGAAATAGCGAGACCCAGTACTTC,CASSRERNSETQYF,-,-,TRBJ2-5,TRBV11-2